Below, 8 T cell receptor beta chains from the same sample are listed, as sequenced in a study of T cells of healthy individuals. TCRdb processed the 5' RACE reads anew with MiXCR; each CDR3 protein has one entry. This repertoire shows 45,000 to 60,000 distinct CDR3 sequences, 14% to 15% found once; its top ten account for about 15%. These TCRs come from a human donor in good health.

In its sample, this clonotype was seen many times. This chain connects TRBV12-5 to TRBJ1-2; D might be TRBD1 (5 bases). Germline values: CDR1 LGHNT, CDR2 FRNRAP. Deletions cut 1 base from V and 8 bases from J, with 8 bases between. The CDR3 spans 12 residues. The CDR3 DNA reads TGTGCTAGTGGTTTGGAGGGACTAGGCTACACCTTC. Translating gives CASGLEGLGYTF. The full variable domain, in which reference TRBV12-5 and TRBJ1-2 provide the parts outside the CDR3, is DARVTQTPRHKVTEMGQEVTMRCQPILGHNTVFWYRQTMMQGLELLAYFRNRAPLDDSGMPKDRFSAEMPDATLATLKIQPSEPRDSAVYFCASGLEGLGYTFGSGTRLTVV.

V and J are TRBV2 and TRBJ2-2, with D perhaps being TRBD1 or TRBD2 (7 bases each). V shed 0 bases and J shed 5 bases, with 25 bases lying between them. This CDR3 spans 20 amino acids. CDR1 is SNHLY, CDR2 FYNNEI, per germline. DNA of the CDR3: TGTGCCAGCAGTGAAGCGGGAGGGCCGGAACAGGGGAGATTGACCGGGGAGCTGTTTTTT. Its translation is CASSEAGGPEQGRLTGELFF. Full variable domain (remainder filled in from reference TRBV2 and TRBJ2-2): EPEVTQTPSHQVTQMGQEVILRCVPISNHLYFYWYRQILGQKVEFLVSFYNNEISEKSEIFDDQFSVERPDGSNFTLKIRSTKLEDSAMYFCASSEAGGPEQGRLTGELFFGEGSRLTVL.

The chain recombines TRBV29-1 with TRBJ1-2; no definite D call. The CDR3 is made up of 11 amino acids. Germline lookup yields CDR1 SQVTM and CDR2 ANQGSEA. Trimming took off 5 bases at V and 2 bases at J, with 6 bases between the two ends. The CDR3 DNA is TGCAGCGTTCCAGACAACTATGGCTACACCTTC. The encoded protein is CSVPDNYGYTF.

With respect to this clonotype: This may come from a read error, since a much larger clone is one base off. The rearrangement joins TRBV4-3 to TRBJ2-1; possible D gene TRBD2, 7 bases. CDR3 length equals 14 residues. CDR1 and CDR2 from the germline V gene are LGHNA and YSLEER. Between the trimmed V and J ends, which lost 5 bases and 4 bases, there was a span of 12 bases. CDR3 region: CASSKGGGYNEQFF. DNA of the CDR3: TGCGCCAGCAGCAAAGGGGGAGGGTACAATGAGCAGTTCTTC.

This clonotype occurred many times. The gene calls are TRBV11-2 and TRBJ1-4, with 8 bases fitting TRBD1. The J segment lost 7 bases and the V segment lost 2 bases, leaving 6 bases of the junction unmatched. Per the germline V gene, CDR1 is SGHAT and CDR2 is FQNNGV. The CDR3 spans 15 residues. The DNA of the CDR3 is TGTGCCAGCAGCTTATCTACAGGGGGAGGTGAAAAACTGTTTTTT. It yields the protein CASSLSTGGGEKLFF.

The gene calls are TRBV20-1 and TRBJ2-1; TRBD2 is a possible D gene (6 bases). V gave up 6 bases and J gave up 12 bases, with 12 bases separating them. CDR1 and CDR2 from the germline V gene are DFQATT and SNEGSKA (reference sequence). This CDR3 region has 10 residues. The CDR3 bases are TGCAGTGCCCGGGGGTACGGGCAGTTCTTC. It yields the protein CSARGYGQFF.

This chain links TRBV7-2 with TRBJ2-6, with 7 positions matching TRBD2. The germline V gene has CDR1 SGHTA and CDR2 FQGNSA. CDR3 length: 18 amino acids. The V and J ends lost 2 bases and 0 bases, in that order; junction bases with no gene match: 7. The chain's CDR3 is CASSLSPAGTSGANVLTF. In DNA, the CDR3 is TGTGCCAGCAGCTTATCCCCAGCGGGGACCTCTGGGGCCAACGTCCTGACTTTC.

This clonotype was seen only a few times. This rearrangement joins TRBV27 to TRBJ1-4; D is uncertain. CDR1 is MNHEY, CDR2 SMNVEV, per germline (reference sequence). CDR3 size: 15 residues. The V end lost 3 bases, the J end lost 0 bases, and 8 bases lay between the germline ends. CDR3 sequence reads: CASSFAGATNEKLFF. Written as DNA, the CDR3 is TGTGCCAGCAGTTTTGCAGGAGCAACTAATGAAAAACTGTTTTTT.